The clone carrying this T cell receptor beta chain has a handful of counts. What it recognizes is unknown. Sequencing of the DNA from cultured CD4+ T cells was carried out with the Oncomine TCR Beta short-read assay. Cultures of CD4+ T cells served as the source for extracting genomic DNA. TCRdb fed the PCR reads into MiXCR, producing one record per CDR3 protein. Altogether just over 15,000 distinct CDR3 sequences are present, about 39% being singletons, with the ten largest covering roughly 5.5%. The V gene lost 6 bases and the J gene lost 3 bases, with 9 bases spanning the gap. In germline, CDR1 is MNHNS, CDR2 SASEGT. CDR3 length: 13 amino acids. The data stem from a study of vaccination and CD4 T cells after COVID-19. Treatment meaning: roughly 11-day PBMC culture with coronavirus spike peptide pools or control peptides (ViraFEST assay). The authors swapped half the medium for fresh IL-2 medium on days 3 and 7.

The rearrangement joins TRBV6-1 to TRBJ1-5; no firm D call. The sequenced sample was CD4+ T cells from blood, cultured in vitro, obtained before SARS-CoV-2 vaccination. The TCR was taken from a human donor who had recovered from COVID-19. CDR3 coding DNA: TGTGCCAGCAGCCGTACAGACAATCAGCCCCAGCATTTT. Translating gives CASSRTDNQPQHF.